This T cell receptor (beta chain) was observed in a study of beta chain features in type 1 diabetes. Study results and limitations: All four CD4+ subsets from Type 1 diabetes patients carried moderately but significantly shorter TCRB CDR3s. No resolution was reached here on whether HLA type influences TCRB rearrangement. A potential PCR bias toward shorter templates would be equal in patient and control samples.

The CDR3 spans 14 residues. CDR1 is SNHLY, CDR2 FYNNEI, per germline. The ends were cut back, 6 bases at V and 0 bases at J, with 12 bases in the middle. Expressed TCRB transcripts were sequenced because the entire RNA isolate underwent reverse transcription. Sequenced by immunoSEQ multiplex PCR; TCRdb stores in-frame clones only, minus some. Among fewer than 300,000 clones listed, around 9.9% were seen once. A single heparinised blood sample, averaging approximately 110 mL, was obtained per donor. CD45RO/CCR7/CD25/CD127/CD95/CD27 separated CD4+ naive, central memory, regulatory and stem cell-like memory cells by sorting. Comment on this clone: Its antigen is not identified.

The J gene is TRBJ2-7, the V gene TRBV2; tentatively, D is TRBD1 (6 bases). Sequenced sample: naive CD4+ T cells from blood. The TCR comes from a man aged 25 to 40 with type 1 diabetes. The CDR3 nucleotides read TGTGCCAGCAGGAGACAGGCGAACTCCTACGAGCAGTACTTC. This codes for CASRRQANSYEQYF.